Presented here are 7 T cell receptor beta chains from one specimen sequenced in a study of blood T cell repertoires in COVID-19. The method was immunoSEQ multiplex PCR; TCRdb's version includes in-frame clones alone and lacks a portion of them. The sample includes tens of thousands of clones, more than 75% of them seen just once. Material: PBMCs or T cells enriched from blood (not recorded which). Source of these receptors: a woman in her thirties or forties who had recovered from COVID-19.

The rearrangement joins TRBV7-9 to TRBJ1-5, with TRBD1 identical over 12 bases. The germline CDR1 and CDR2 sequences are SEHNR and FQNEAQ (reference sequence). The ends lost 1 base at V and 0 bases at J; junction bases unmatched: 4. CDR3 size: 18 residues. CDR3 residues: CASSLVGTGGHSNQPQHF. The CDR3 nucleotides read TGTGCCAGCAGCTTAGTAGGGACAGGGGGCCATAGCAATCAGCCCCAGCATTTT.

The chain has TRBV19 and TRBJ2-3; D remains ambiguous. Germline CDR1 reads LNHDA; CDR2 reads SQIVND (reference sequence). Deletions cut 3 bases from V and 1 base from J, with 8 bases between. The CDR3 extends over 14 amino acids. This chain's CDR3 is CASSIDSRTDTQYF. Here the CDR3 DNA reads TGTGCCAGTAGTATTGACTCCCGCACAGATACGCAGTATTTT. Using reference TRBV19 and TRBJ2-3 for the parts outside the CDR3, the full variable domain is DGGITQSPKYLFRKEGQNVTLSCEQNLNHDAMYWYRQDPGQGLRLIYYSQIVNDFQKGDIAEGYSVSREKKESFPLTVTSAQKNPTAFYLCASSIDSRTDTQYFGPGTRLTVL.

This chain uses TRBV14 with TRBJ2-7, with 8 bases identical to TRBD2. CDR3 length equals 15 residues. Germline V CDR1 and CDR2: SGHDN, FVKESK. The V gene end was trimmed by 5 bases and the J gene end by 5 bases; junction bases not matched to a gene: 11. The CDR3 DNA follows: TGTGCCAGCAGCTCCTTATCCGGGACTAGGCACGAGCAGTACTTC. This sequence encodes CASSSLSGTRHEQYF.

This clone was seen more than once but under ten times. The chain has TRBV11-2 and TRBJ1-3, with no clear D. Germline values: CDR1 SGHAT, CDR2 FQNNGV. This CDR3 spans 14 amino acids. The germline V and J ends were trimmed by 5 bases and 0 bases, with 8 bases remaining between them. The chain's CDR3 is CASSRPSSGNTIYF. The CDR3 nucleotides read TGTGCCAGCAGCCGTCCGAGCTCTGGAAACACCATATATTTT.

V usage is TRBV19 and J usage is TRBJ2-7; D remains ambiguous. CDR3 size: 13 residues. V was pared by 1 base and J by 3 bases, with 7 bases between. CDR1 is LNHDA, CDR2 SQIVND, per germline (reference sequence). Here the CDR3 reads CASSIGYSYEQYF. CDR3 bases: TGTGCCAGTAGTATAGGGTACAGCTACGAGCAGTACTTC.

This clone was seen a single time. This chain links TRBV2 with TRBJ2-2; no firm D call. The CDR3 has 15 residues. Trimming stripped 1 base from V and 1 base from J, with 7 bases between. Germline CDR1 and CDR2: SNHLY and FYNNEI. CDR3 nucleotides: TGTGCCAGCAGTGAAGTACAGCTGAACACCGGGGAGCTGTTTTTT. Its translation: CASSEVQLNTGELFF.

The CDR3 spells CASSPRQGGHTEAFF. The CDR3 DNA sequence: TGTGCCAGCAGCCCAAGACAGGGTGGGCACACTGAAGCTTTCTTT. The chain links TRBV3-1 (or the pseudogene TRBV3-2) to TRBJ1-1; 7 positions match TRBD1. This CDR3 spans 15 amino acids. CDR1 is LGHDT and CDR2 is YNNKEL in the germline V gene (reference sequence). Trimming at V came to 4 bases and at J to 3 bases, leaving 8 bases not matched to a gene.